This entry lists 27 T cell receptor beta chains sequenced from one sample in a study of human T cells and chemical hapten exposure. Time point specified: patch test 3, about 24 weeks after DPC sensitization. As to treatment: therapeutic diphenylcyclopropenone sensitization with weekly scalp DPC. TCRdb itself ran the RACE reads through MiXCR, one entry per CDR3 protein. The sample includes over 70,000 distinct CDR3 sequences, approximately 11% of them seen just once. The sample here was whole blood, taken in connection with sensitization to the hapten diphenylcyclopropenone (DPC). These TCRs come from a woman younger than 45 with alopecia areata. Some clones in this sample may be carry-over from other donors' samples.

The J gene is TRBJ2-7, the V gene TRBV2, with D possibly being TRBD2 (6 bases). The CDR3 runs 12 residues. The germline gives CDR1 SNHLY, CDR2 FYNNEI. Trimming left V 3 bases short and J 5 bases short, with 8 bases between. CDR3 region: CASSESGDEQYF. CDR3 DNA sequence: TGTGCCAGCAGTGAGTCGGGGGACGAGCAGTACTTC.

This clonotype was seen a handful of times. CDR3 loop: CASSLRDRNNYGYTF. The CDR3 DNA follows: TGTGCCAGCAGTTTGCGGGACAGGAATAACTATGGCTACACCTTC. This sequence joins TRBV12-3 or TRBV12-4 and TRBJ1-2; 8 nucleotides match TRBD1. The CDR3 runs to 15 residues. J lost 1 base, V lost 3 bases, and 4 bases had no gene match.

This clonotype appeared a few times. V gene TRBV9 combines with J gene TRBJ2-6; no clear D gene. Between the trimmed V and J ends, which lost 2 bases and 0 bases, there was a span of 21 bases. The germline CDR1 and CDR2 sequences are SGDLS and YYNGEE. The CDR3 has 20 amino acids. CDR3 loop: CASSVPIGGSSASGANVLTF. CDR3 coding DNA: TGTGCCAGCAGCGTCCCCATTGGTGGGTCCTCCGCCTCTGGGGCCAACGTCCTGACTTTC.

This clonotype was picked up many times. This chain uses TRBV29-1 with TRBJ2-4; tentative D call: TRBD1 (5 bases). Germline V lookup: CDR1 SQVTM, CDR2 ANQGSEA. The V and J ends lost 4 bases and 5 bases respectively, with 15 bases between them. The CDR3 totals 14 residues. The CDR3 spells CSVVGLGRQNIQYF. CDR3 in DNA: TGCAGCGTTGTTGGTTTGGGGCGACAAAACATTCAGTACTTC. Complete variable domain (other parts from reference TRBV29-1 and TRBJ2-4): SAVISQKPSRDICQRGTSLTIQCQVDSQVTMMFWYRQQPGQSLTLIATANQGSEATYESGFVIDKFPISRPNLTFSTLTVSNMSPEDSSIYLCSVVGLGRQNIQYFGAGTRLSVL.

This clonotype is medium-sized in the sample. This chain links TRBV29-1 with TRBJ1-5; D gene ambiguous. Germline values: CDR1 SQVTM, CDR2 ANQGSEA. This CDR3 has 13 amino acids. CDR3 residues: CSFQIASNQPQHF. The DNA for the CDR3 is TGCAGTTTCCAGATCGCTAGCAATCAGCCCCAGCATTTT.

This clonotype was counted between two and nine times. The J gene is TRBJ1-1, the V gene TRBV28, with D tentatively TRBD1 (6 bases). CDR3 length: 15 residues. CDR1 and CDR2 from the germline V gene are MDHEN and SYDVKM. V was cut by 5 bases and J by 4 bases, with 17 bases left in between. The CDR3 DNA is TGTGCCAGCAGTCTGGGGGGGGGGCGAGGCACTGAAGCTTTCTTT. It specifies CASSLGGGRGTEAFF.

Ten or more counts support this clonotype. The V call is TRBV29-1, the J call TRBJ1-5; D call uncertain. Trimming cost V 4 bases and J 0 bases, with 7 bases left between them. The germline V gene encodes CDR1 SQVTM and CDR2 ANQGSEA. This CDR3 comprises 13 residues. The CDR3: CSVGGSSNQPQHF. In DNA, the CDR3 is TGCAGCGTTGGAGGGTCTAGCAATCAGCCCCAGCATTTT.

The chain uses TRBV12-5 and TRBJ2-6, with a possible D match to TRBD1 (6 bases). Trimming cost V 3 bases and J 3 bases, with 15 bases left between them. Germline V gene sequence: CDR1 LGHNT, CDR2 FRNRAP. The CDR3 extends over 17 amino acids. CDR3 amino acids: CASGLDRGGNGANVLTF. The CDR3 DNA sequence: TGTGCTAGTGGTTTAGACCGAGGGGGAAATGGGGCCAACGTCCTGACTTTC.

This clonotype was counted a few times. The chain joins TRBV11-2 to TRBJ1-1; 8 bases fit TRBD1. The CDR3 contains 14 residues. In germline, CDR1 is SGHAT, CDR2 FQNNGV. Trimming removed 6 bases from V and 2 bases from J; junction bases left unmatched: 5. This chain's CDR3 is CASRPDRVNTEAFF. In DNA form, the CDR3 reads TGTGCCAGCAGACCGGACAGGGTAAACACTGAAGCTTTCTTT.

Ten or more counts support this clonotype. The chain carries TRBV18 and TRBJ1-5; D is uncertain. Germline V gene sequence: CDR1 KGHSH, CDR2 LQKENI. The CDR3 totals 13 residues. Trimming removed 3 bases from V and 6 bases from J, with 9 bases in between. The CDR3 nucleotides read TGTGCCAGCTCACCGGATGGCGGTCAGCCCCAGCATTTT. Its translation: CASSPDGGQPQHF.

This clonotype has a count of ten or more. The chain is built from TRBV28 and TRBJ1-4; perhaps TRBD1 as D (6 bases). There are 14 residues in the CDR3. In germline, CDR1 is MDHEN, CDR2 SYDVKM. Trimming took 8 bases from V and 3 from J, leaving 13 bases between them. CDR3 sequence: CASAGQMANEKLFF. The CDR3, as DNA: TGTGCCAGCGCCGGACAGATGGCTAATGAAAAACTGTTTTTT.

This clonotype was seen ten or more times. The CDR3 loop reads CSVEDGGGQNEKLFF. DNA of the CDR3: TGCAGCGTTGAAGATGGTGGGGGCCAGAACGAAAAACTGTTTTTT. J is TRBJ1-4 and V is TRBV29-1; TRBD1 is a possible D gene (6 bases). CDR1 and CDR2 from the germline V gene are SQVTM and ANQGSEA. The CDR3 consists of 15 residues. With 0 bases removed from V and 8 bases from J, the gap between germline ends came to 16 bases.

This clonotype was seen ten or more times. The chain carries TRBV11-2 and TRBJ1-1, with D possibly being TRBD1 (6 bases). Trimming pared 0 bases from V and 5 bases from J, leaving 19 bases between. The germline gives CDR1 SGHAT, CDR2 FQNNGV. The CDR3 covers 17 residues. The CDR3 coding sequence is TGTGCCAGCAGCTTAGACCGGGACATCGGGCCCGATACTGAAGCTTTCTTT. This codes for CASSLDRDIGPDTEAFF.

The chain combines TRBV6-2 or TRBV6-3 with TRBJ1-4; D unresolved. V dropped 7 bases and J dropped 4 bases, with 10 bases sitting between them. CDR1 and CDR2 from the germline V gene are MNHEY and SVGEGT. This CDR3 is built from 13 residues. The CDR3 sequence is CASNHGDNEKLFF. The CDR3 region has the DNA TGTGCCAGCAACCACGGGGATAATGAAAAACTGTTTTTT.

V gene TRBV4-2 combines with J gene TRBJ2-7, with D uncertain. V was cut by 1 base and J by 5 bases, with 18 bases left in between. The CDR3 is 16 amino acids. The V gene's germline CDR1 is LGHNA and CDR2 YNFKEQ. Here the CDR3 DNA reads TGTGCCAGCAGCCAAGCTGGAAACGAAGCCACCCACGAGCAGTACTTC. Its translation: CASSQAGNEATHEQYF.

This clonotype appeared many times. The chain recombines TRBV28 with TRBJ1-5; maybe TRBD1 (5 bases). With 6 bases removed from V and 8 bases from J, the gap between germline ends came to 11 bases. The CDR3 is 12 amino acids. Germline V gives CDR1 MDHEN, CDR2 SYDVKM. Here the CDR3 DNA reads TGTGCCAGCAGGCAGACAGTGGAGCCCCAGCATTTT. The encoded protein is CASRQTVEPQHF.

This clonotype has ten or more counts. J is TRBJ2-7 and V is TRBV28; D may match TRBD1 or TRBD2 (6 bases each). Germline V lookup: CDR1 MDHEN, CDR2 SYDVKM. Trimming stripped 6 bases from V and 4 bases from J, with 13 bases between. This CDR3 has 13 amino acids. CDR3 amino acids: CASRTTGAYEQYF. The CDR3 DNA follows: TGTGCCAGCAGGACTACGGGGGCATACGAGCAGTACTTC.

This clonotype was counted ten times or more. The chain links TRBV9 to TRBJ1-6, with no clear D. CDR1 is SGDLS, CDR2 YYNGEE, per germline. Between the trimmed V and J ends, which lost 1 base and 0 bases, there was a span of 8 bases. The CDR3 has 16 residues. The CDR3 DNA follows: TGTGCCAGCAGCGTATCGGGAAGCTCCTATAATTCACCCCTCCACTTT. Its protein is CASSVSGSSYNSPLHF.

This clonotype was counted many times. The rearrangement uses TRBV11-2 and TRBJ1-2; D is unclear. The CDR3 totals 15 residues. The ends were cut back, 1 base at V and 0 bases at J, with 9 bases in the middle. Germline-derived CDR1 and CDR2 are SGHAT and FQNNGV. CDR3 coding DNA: TGTGCCAGCAGCTTAGTGAGTGGTCCTAACTATGGCTACACCTTC. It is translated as CASSLVSGPNYGYTF. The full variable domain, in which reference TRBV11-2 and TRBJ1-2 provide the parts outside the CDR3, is EAGVAQSPRYKIIEKRQSVAFWCNPISGHATLYWYQQILGQGPKLLIQFQNNGVVDDSQLPKDRFSAERLKGVDSTLKIQPAKLEDSAVYLCASSLVSGPNYGYTFGSGTRLTVV.

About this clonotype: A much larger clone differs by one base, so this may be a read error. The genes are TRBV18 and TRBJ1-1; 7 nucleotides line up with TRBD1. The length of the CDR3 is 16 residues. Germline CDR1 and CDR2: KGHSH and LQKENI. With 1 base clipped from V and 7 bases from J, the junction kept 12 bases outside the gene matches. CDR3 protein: CASSPQEKGGEGEAFF. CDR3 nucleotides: TGTGCCAGCTCACCACAAGAAAAAGGGGGCGAGGGTGAAGCTTTCTTT.

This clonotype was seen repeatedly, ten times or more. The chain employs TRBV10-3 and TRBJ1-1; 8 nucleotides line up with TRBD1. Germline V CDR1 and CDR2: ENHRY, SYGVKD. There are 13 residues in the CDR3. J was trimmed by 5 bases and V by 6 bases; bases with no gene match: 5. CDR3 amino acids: CAIRVTGDTEAFF. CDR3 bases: TGTGCCATCAGGGTGACAGGGGATACTGAAGCTTTCTTT.

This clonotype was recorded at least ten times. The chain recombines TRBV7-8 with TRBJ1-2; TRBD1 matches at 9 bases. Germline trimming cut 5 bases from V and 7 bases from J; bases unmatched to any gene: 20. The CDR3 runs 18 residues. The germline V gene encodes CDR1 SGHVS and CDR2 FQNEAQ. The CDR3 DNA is TGTGCCAGCAGCCCCCGCCCCGGGACAGGGCCACTGAAATTTGGCTACACCTTC. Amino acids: CASSPRPGTGPLKFGYTF.

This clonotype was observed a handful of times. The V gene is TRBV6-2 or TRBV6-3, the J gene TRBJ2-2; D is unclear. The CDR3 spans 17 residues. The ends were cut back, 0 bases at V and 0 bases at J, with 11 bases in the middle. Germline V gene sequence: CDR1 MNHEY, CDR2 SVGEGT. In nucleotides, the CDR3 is TGTGCCAGCAGTTACTCGGACGGCAACGCGAACACCGGGGAGCTGTTTTTT. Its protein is CASSYSDGNANTGELFF.

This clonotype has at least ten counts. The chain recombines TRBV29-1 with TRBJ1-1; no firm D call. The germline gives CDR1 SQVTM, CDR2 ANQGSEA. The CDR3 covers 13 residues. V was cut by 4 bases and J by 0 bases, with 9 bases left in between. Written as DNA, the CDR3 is TGCAGCGTTGGGATATCGTTGAACACTGAAGCTTTCTTT. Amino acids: CSVGISLNTEAFF.

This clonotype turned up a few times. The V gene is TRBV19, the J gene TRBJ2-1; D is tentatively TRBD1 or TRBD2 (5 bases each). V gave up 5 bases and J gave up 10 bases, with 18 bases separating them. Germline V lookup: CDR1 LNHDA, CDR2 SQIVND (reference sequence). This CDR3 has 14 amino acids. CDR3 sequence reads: CASSVGPRGAEQFF. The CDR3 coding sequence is TGTGCCAGTAGTGTCGGGCCCCGAGGGGCCGAGCAGTTCTTC.

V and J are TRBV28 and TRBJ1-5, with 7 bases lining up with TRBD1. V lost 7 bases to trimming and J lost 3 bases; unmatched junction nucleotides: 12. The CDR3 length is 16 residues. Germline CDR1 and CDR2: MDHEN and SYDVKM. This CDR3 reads CASTDGPGGDNQPQHF. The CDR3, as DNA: TGTGCCAGCACCGATGGACCAGGGGGAGACAATCAGCCCCAGCATTTT.

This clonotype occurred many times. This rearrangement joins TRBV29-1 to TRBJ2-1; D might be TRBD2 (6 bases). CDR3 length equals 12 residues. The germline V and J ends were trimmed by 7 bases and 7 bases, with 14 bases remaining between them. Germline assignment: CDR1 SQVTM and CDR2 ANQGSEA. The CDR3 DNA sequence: TGCAGCGGCGGGAACTTAAATAATGAGCAGTTCTTC. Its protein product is CSGGNLNNEQFF.